A selection of T cell receptor beta chains follows, all from one sample in a study of response to subunit inactivated influenza vaccine. TCRdb independently ran MiXCR on the RT-PCR reads; one entry per CDR3 protein. The repertoire has hundreds of thousands of distinct CDR3 sequences, roughly 14% of them found once; the top ten carry 9.5% to 13%. The specimen comprised PBMCs from blood, sampled about 12 days after vaccination. The receptors come from a man aged 50 or older who received an inactivated influenza vaccine. The CDR3 runs from the conserved cysteine through the conserved F or W. D genes are given only for firm matches. Some rows mark clone size as missing; the rest say once, few, many or name a class of expanded clone.

j_gene | d_gene | len | abundance | v_gene | CDR3aa | CDR3nt
TRBJ1-5 | NA | 13 | NA | TRBV14 | CASSEGGGQPQHF | TGTGCCAGCAGCGAGGGGGGGGGTCAGCCCCAGCATTTT
TRBJ2-3 | NA | 13 | many | TRBV7-3 | CASSFTGPDTQYF | TGTGCCAGCAGCTTTACGGGTCCAGATACGCAGTATTTT
TRBJ2-5 | NA | 13 | many | TRBV28 | CASSRNYQETQYF | TGTGCCAGCAGTCGCAATTACCAAGAGACCCAGTACTTC
TRBJ2-1 | TRBD2 | 17 | NA | TRBV4-2 | CASSQTGTSGTYNEQFF | TGTGCCAGCAGCCAAACCGGGACTAGCGGGACCTACAATGAGCAGTTCTTC
TRBJ1-1 | NA | 13 | NA | TRBV6-6 | CASTKGQNTEAFF | TGTGCCAGCACGAAGGGACAGAACACTGAAGCTTTCTTT
TRBJ1-4 | TRBD1 | 15 | NA | TRBV5-5 | CASSPWDSLVEKLFF | TGTGCCAGCAGCCCCTGGGACAGCCTTGTTGAAAAACTGTTTTTT
TRBJ2-1 | TRBD2 | 17 | many | TRBV5-1 | CASSPMTSGRAYNEQFF | TGCGCCAGCAGCCCAATGACTAGCGGGAGGGCCTATAATGAGCAGTTCTTC
TRBJ2-1 | TRBD2 | 15 | few | TRBV4-3 | CASSQDFGLAAEQFF | TGCGCCAGCAGCCAAGATTTTGGACTAGCGGCCGAGCAGTTCTTC
TRBJ1-1 | TRBD1 | 13 | few | TRBV10-3 | CAISGTGNTEAFF | TGTGCCATCAGCGGGACAGGGAACACTGAAGCTTTCTTT
TRBJ1-6 | NA | 11 | NA | TRBV2 | CASSGNSPLHF | TGTGCCAGCAGCGGAAATTCACCCCTCCACTTT
TRBJ1-2 | TRBD1 | 13 | many | TRBV12-3/TRBV12-4 | CASSLGTGYGYTF | TGTGCCAGCAGCCTCGGGACAGGCTATGGCTACACCTTC
TRBJ1-3 | TRBD1 | 15 | NA | TRBV5-6 | CASRRQGTSGNTIYF | TGTGCCAGCAGACGACAGGGTACGTCTGGAAACACCATATATTTT
TRBJ2-3 | NA | 15 | many | TRBV12-3/TRBV12-4 | CASSPDSLRTDTQYF | TGTGCCAGCAGTCCCGACAGCCTACGGACAGATACGCAGTATTTT
TRBJ1-5 | NA | 14 | NA | TRBV20-1 | CSARVGGPRQPQHF | TGCAGTGCTAGAGTGGGAGGTCCTCGACAGCCCCAGCATTTT
TRBJ2-7 | NA | 15 | NA | TRBV4-2 | CASSQDFGSSYEQYF | TGTGCCAGCAGCCAAGATTTCGGTAGCTCCTACGAGCAGTACTTC
TRBJ1-6 | TRBD1 | 16 | NA | TRBV5-1 | CASSLRDRGEHSPLHF | TGCGCCAGCAGCCTAAGGGACAGGGGTGAGCATTCACCCCTCCACTTT
TRBJ1-5 | NA | 15 | many | TRBV18 | CASSPRGTPNQPQHF | TGTGCCAGCTCACCACGGGGGACCCCGAATCAGCCCCAGCATTTT
TRBJ2-1 | NA | 15 | few | TRBV9 | CASSVRGESYNEQFF | TGTGCCAGCAGCGTGAGAGGTGAGTCCTACAATGAGCAGTTCTTC
TRBJ2-2 | TRBD1 | 16 | NA | TRBV5-6 | CASSSRTGGNTGELFF | TGTGCCAGCAGCTCAAGGACAGGGGGGAACACCGGGGAGCTGTTTTTT
TRBJ2-7 | NA | 13 | few | TRBV7-9 | CASKSGAHYEQYF | TGTGCCAGCAAGAGTGGGGCGCACTACGAGCAGTACTTC
TRBJ1-5 | NA | 14 | few | TRBV20-1 | CSARLRGQLLPQHF | TGCAGTGCTAGACTCCGGGGCCAGTTATTGCCCCAGCATTTT
TRBJ2-3 | NA | 13 | NA | TRBV3-1 | CASSHLTVDTQYF | TGTGCCAGCAGCCACCTCACGGTAGATACGCAGTATTTT
TRBJ2-3 | TRBD2 | 18 | NA | TRBV7-8 | CASSLRRLAGVDADTQYF | TGTGCCAGCAGCTTAAGGCGCCTAGCGGGGGTCGATGCAGATACGCAGTATTTT
TRBJ2-6 | NA | 13 | many | TRBV5-1 | CASSNRAANVLTF | TGCGCCAGCAGCAACCGGGCCGCCAACGTCCTGACTTTC
TRBJ2-7 | TRBD2 | 17 | few | TRBV20-1 | CSAPPGTSGISSYEQYF | TGCAGTGCTCCCCCCGGGACTAGCGGGATTAGCTCCTACGAGCAGTACTTC
TRBJ1-1 | NA | 13 | many | TRBV5-5 | CASSFGGGTEAFF | TGTGCCAGCAGCTTCGGTGGGGGAACTGAAGCTTTCTTT
TRBJ1-2 | NA | 15 | many | TRBV12-3/TRBV12-4 | CASSAGLRGGYGYTF | TGTGCCAGCAGTGCCGGACTTAGGGGGGGCTATGGCTACACCTTC